This T cell receptor beta chain was profiled in a study of T cell responses to AZD1222 COVID-19 vaccine (dated by TCRdb to the early 2020s). Background on the whole study: AZD1222 recipients with second doses at about 4 weeks or about 12 weeks were pooled, because spike-specific TCR depth and breadth did not differ between schedules. A total of 233 trial participants underwent TCR sequencing, of whom about 210 had received two doses of AZD1222 and roughly 26 had received two doses of the MenACWY control vaccine. Trial participants were enrolled by age into 18-55, 56-69 and 70-plus year subgroups, with about 150, 27 and 61 TCR-sequenced participants respectively. Study-level results and caveats: Spike-specific TCR breadth and depth rose significantly after two AZD1222 doses compared with day 0 and with MenACWY recipients. The vaccine-associated CD4 TCRs covered the entire spike protein, and the dominant responses fell in regions 160-218 and 743-854. Participants were mostly white British, with more females than males. The authors suggested clonal diversity may have been underestimated. Conclusions about previously exposed vaccinees are limited because only a handful of AZD1222 recipients were SARS-CoV-2 seropositive at baseline. Because no day 14 peak-response samples were available, repertoires were characterized only after the peak T cell response. The 56-69-year group was small, and its depth increase did not reach significance, likely because of low power. Epitopes outside the regions mutated in the B.1.351 and B.1.1.7 variants were reportedly recognized by nearly half of the unique spike-specific TCRs.

Trimming leaves V shorter by 5 bases and J shorter by 5 bases, with the junction holding 12 bases beyond the gene matches. From the cysteine up to the phenylalanine, the CDR3 has a length of 15 residues. The only DNA kept is the CDR3, 45 bases in frame from the first base. CDR1 and CDR2 were assigned from the germline V gene as SGHTA and FQGNSA. The CDR3 regions of human TCRbeta chains were analyzed by immunosequencing. The original methods were these. Repertoire TCRs were matched against a reference library of SARS-CoV-2-specific TCRs generated with the MIRA antigen-specificity platform. Breadth was defined as the fraction of unique TCRs that were SARS-CoV-2-associated. Depth was defined as the fraction of total T cells that were SARS-CoV-2-associated. Each spike-specific TCR was assigned to its reactive spike region and to a CD4 or CD8 class using the MIRA data. Log10-transformed breadth and depth values were compared by one-way ANOVA with Sidak's multiple comparisons tests. TCRdb holds this immuneACCESS table with in-frame rearrangements only. Some clones are missing; in checked studies, unresolved V genes explain under half, and the rest has no known cause. Clone size and V and J calls were adopted from that table, with D and trimming inferred from the DNA. The sample table lists over 150,000 clones, about nine tenths of them with a count of one. Clones ranked in the top ten supply approximately 1.5% of the sample.

A remark on this clone: This clone's antigen is unknown. Within one base of it there is no much larger clone, and no base qualities were kept.

The sample's time point label, in plain terms: baseline before first vaccination. Vaccinee samples came from UK trials COV001 and COV002, including a single-blind randomized controlled phase 2/3 trial of AZD1222 (ChAdOx1 nCoV-19) in healthy adults. Trial participant PBMC samples were collected at day 0 and day 28 after the second dose for TCRbeta chain sequencing. The chain is assembled from TRBV7-2 and TRBJ2-7; TRBD1 fits 7 bases in the junction. This sequence was found in an adult in good health. Sequencing was performed on peripheral blood, taken on day 0 of AZD1222 vaccination. The base sequence is TGTGCCAGCAGCGCCGAAGGGGGCGCTTTCCACGAGCAGTACTTC. It translates as CASSAEGGAFHEQYF.